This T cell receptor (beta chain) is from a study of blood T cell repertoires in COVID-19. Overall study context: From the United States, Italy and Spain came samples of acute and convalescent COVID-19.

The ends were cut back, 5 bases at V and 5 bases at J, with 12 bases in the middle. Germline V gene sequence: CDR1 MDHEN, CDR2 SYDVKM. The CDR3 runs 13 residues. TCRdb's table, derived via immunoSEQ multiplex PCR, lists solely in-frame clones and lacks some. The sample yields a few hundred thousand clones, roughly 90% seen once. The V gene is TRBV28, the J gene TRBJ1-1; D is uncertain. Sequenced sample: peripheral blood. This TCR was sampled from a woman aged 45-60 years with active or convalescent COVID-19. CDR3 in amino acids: CASSPRTGTEAFF. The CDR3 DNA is TGTGCCAGCAGTCCTAGGACGGGGACTGAAGCTTTCTTT. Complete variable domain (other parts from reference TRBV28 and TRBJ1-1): DVKVTQSSRYLVKRTGEKVFLECVQDMDHENMFWYRQDPGLGLRLIYFSYDVKMKEKGDIPEGYSVSREKKERFSLILESASTNQTSMYLCASSPRTGTEAFFGQGTRLTVV.